The sample holds a few counts of the clone carrying this T cell receptor beta chain. What it binds is unknown. TCRdb analysed the 5' RACE reads with MiXCR anew, one entry per CDR3 protein. The table includes some 200,000 distinct CDR3 sequences, around 13% detected once. CDR3 size: 16 residues. V lost 4 bases and J lost 9; bases outside the gene matches: 7. Looked up from germline, CDR1 is MNHEY and CDR2 is SVGEGT. The entry originates in a study of CD8 T cells in ankylosing spondylitis. Points from the study as a whole: Some of the motif variants had earlier been found in reactive arthritis patients' fluid and blood.

This receptor was identified in a male donor with ankylosing spondylitis or in good health (not recorded which). Input material: blood, either unsorted or a sorted T cell fraction (not recorded which). The chain is built from TRBV6-2 or TRBV6-3 and TRBJ2-1, with 15 nucleotides matching TRBD2. CDR3 DNA sequence: TGTGCCAGCAGTTGGGGACTAGCGGGAGGTCGAGGTGAGCAGTTCTTC. Amino acids: CASSWGLAGGRGEQFF.